Sequencing of this T cell receptor beta chain was carried out in a study of molecular identifiers for immune sequencing clone quantification. This clonotype was observed at least ten times. Germline loops: CDR1 DFQATT, CDR2 SNEGSKA (reference sequence). The CDR3 spans 15 residues. The ends were cut back, 0 bases at V and 3 bases at J, with 15 bases in the middle. Bulk TCR libraries were made with methods that had been previously described and with listed TCR primers. TCRdb processed the PCR reads anew with MiXCR; each CDR3 protein has one entry. The data hold under 650,000 distinct CDR3 sequences, with 15% to 20% observed a single time.

What was sequenced was naive CD8+ T cells from blood, with Jurkat cell RNA spiked in. The subset denotes: FACS-sorted CD8+CD4-CCR7+CD45RA+ naive T cells. The source of this sequence is a human donor in good health. Some libraries in this study had Jurkat cell RNA spiked in. The chain recombines TRBV20-1 with TRBJ2-7, with a weak D call TRBD1 (6 bases). The DNA for the CDR3 is TGCAGTGCTAGAGATCTAACAGGGACCCTCTACGAGCAGTACTTC. Amino acids: CSARDLTGTLYEQYF.